A single sample is the source of the 5 T cell receptor beta chains below, sequenced in a study of blood T cell repertoires in COVID-19. Sequencing used immunoSEQ multiplex PCR; TCRdb keeps in-frame clones, though not all of them. The sample has 150,000 to 200,000 clones, over 80% seen once; the top ten hold approximately 5.3%. Source material: PBMCs or T cells enriched from blood (not recorded which). The receptors here all came from a man aged 65-85 years who had been exposed to COVID-19.

The chain links TRBV27 to TRBJ2-1, with TRBD2 matching 9 bases. V dropped 5 bases and J dropped 4; count of bases not matched to a gene: 9. The CDR3 sequence is 16 residues long. The germline V gene has CDR1 MNHEY and CDR2 SMNVEV (reference sequence). In DNA form, the CDR3 reads TGTGCCAGCAGTCCCGCAAGCGGGAGGCGATACAATGAGCAGTTCTTC. It yields the protein CASSPASGRRYNEQFF.

The rearrangement uses TRBV27 and TRBJ2-7, with 7 bases identical to TRBD1. Germline trimming cut 6 bases from V and 4 bases from J; bases unmatched to any gene: 15. The CDR3 has 16 residues. CDR1 and CDR2 from the germline V gene are MNHEY and SMNVEV (reference sequence). The CDR3 loop is CASRSRNRGNIYEQYF. In DNA, the CDR3 is TGTGCCAGCAGATCACGCAACAGGGGTAATATTTACGAGCAGTACTTC.

The chain carries TRBV24-1 and TRBJ1-2; TRBD1 matches 9 bases. CDR1 and CDR2 from the germline V gene are KGHDR and SFDVKD. The CDR3 has 14 residues. The V gene end was trimmed by 7 bases and the J gene end by 6 bases; junction bases not matched to a gene: 8. CDR3 nucleotide sequence: TGTGCCACCAGCCAGTCCGGGACAGGGCATGGCTACACCTTC. This translates into CATSQSGTGHGYTF.

The genes are TRBV30 and TRBJ1-2; 7 bases match TRBD1. The CDR3 is 13 residues long. V lost 3 bases and J lost 8; bases outside the gene matches: 9. The germline V gene has CDR1 GTSNPN and CDR2 SVGIG (reference sequence). CDR3 residues: CAWRNTGARGYTF. The CDR3 region has the DNA TGTGCCTGGAGAAACACAGGGGCGAGGGGCTACACCTTC.

The chain employs TRBV29-1 and TRBJ2-1, with 7 bases matching TRBD2. J gave up 0 bases and V 4 bases, and 9 bases lay outside the gene matches. Germline assignment: CDR1 SQVTM and CDR2 ANQGSEA. The CDR3 is 16 residues long. The CDR3 is CSVGVASGSSYNEQFF. The CDR3 nucleotides are TGCAGCGTTGGAGTGGCTAGCGGAAGCTCCTACAATGAGCAGTTCTTC.